Listed below are T cell receptor beta chains from one sample, sequenced in a study of cytomegalovirus exposure and HLA in healthy donors. Assay: immunoSEQ multiplex PCR; the TCRdb copy retains only in-frame clones and omits some. The data hold roughly 120,000 clones, with 79% observed a single time. Sequenced input: PBMCs. Receptors originate from a woman between 18 and 30 years old in good health and CMV-seropositive. CDR3s include the opening cysteine and the closing phenylalanine or tryptophan. The D gene is left open where the match is weak. Some rows have no size entry. The others give once, few or many, or a class for an expanded clone.

>TRBV6-1|TRBJ2-1|-|TRBD2
TGTGCCAGCAGTGAAGCGCTTCCGGGACTAGCGGGATACAATGAGCAGTTCTTC
CASSEALPGLAGYNEQFF
>TRBV27|TRBJ2-5|few|-
TGTGCCACCTGGGACTTCCAAGAGACCCAGTACTTC
CATWDFQETQYF
>TRBV28|TRBJ1-1|few|-
TGTGCCAGCAGTTTACCCCGGACTCCGACCACTGAAGCTTTCTTT
CASSLPRTPTTEAFF
>TRBV28|TRBJ1-3|once|-
TGTGCCAGCAGTTTAGCGGGTCTTGCTGGTGGAAACACCATATATTTT
CASSLAGLAGGNTIYF
>TRBV30|TRBJ2-1|-|TRBD1
TGTGCCTGGAGCGTGACAGGGTCCTTTCACAATGAGCAGTTCTTC
CAWSVTGSFHNEQFF
>TRBV7-9|TRBJ1-2|-|-
TGTGCCAGCAGCTCCTACGGACTTGATGGCTACACCTTC
CASSSYGLDGYTF
>TRBV25-1|TRBJ1-1|-|-
TGTGCCAGCAGTGAATTACGCGGGGGCGACGCTGAAGCTTTCTTT
CASSELRGGDAEAFF
>TRBV6-1|TRBJ2-2|-|-
TGTGCCAGCAGTGGGCAGGTGGCTTCAGGTGGGGAGCTGTTTTTT
CASSGQVASGGELFF
>TRBV13|TRBJ2-7|-|-
TGTGCCAGCAGCTCCGCCACAGGGACCTACGAGCAGTACTTC
CASSSATGTYEQYF
>TRBV4-1|TRBJ2-3|few|TRBD2
TGCGCCAGCAGCCCTGGACTAGCGGGAGGGCCGACAGATACGCAGTATTTT
CASSPGLAGGPTDTQYF
>TRBV6-5|TRBJ1-3|-|TRBD1
TGTGCCAGCAGTCGGACAGGGGCTGGAAACACCATATATTTT
CASSRTGAGNTIYF
>TRBV9|TRBJ2-2|-|-
TGTGCCAGCAGCCCCCGGGGCGGGGGCGACACCGGGGAGCTGTTTTTT
CASSPRGGGDTGELFF
>TRBV9|TRBJ2-7|-|TRBD2
TGTGCCAGCAGCCACCTAGCGGGAGGGAACTCCTACGAGCAGTACTTC
CASSHLAGGNSYEQYF
>TRBV6-5|TRBJ2-7|-|-
TGTGCCAGCAGTTACTCGAACCGGGGGTGGTACTTC
CASSYSNRGWYF
>TRBV5-6|TRBJ2-4|-|-
TGTGCCAGCAGCTTGGGTGGTGATACTAGGGACTTC
CASSLGGDTRDF
>TRBV23-1|TRBJ1-5|-|-
TGCGCCAGCAGTCAATCGGGCAGGCTTAATCAGCCCCAGCATTTT
CASSQSGRLNQPQHF
>TRBV25-1|TRBJ1-1|-|-
TGTGCCAGCAGCCCTGACAGCGTCACTGAAGCTTTCTTT
CASSPDSVTEAFF
>TRBV9|TRBJ2-4|-|TRBD2
TGTGCCAGCAGCGCGACAGACGGGGGGGAAAACATTCAGTACTTC
CASSATDGGENIQYF
>TRBV2|TRBJ2-1|-|TRBD1
TGTGCCAGCAGCCGGGACAGGGCGATCGATGAGCAGTTCTTC
CASSRDRAIDEQFF
>TRBV5-1|TRBJ1-4|-|TRBD1
TGCGCCAGCAGCTTGACTCAGGGGGCGAGGGAAAAACTGTTTTTT
CASSLTQGAREKLFF
>TRBV4-1|TRBJ2-3|-|-
TGCGCCAGCAGCCAAGCCCTTCCGGGTGATACGCAGTATTTT
CASSQALPGDTQYF
>TRBV7-2|TRBJ2-7|-|TRBD2
TGTGCCGGTAGCGGGAACTCGTACGAGCAGTACTTC
CAGSGNSYEQYF
>TRBV2|TRBJ1-3|-|-
TGTGCCAGCAGAGACAGAGCTGGAAACACCATATATTTT
CASRDRAGNTIYF
>TRBV5-1|TRBJ2-5|-|-
TGCGCCAGCAGCGTGGGAACGACAGACCAAGAGACCCAGTACTTC
CASSVGTTDQETQYF
>TRBV7-3|TRBJ1-1|-|-
TGTGCCAGCAGCTTAGGGGGCGCGGGTGCTGAAGCTTTCTTT
CASSLGGAGAEAFF
>TRBV28|TRBJ1-4|once|-
TGTGCCAGCAGTACCATCTCAGGGCAACGCGAAGAAAAACTGTTTTTT
CASSTISGQREEKLFF
>TRBV29-1|TRBJ2-1|-|TRBD2
TGCAGCGTTGGGGGGGGACTAGGCTACAATGAGCAGTTCTTC
CSVGGGLGYNEQFF
>TRBV6-5|TRBJ2-7|once|TRBD1
TGTGCGAGCGGGGACAGGGGGCCTTACGAGCAGTACTTC
CASGDRGPYEQYF
>TRBV15|TRBJ1-5|-|-
TGTGCCACCAGCAGAGGCAGCCGGGGTTCAAATCAGCCCCAGCATTTT
CATSRGSRGSNQPQHF
>TRBV4-1|TRBJ2-2|-|TRBD2
TGCGCCAGCAGCCGCGGGAGGGAGGAAACCGGGGAGCTGTTTTTT
CASSRGREETGELFF
>TRBV11-2|TRBJ1-6|-|-
TGTGCCAGCAGCTTAGGAGGTTCACCCCTCCACTTT
CASSLGGSPLHF
>TRBV10-3|TRBJ2-1|-|TRBD2
TGTGCCATCACCGGGAAAGAGACTAGCGGGAGAGGGGCCTACAATGAGCAGTTCTTC
CAITGKETSGRGAYNEQFF
>TRBV6-5|TRBJ1-4|-|-
TGTGCCAGCAGACGAACAGGGTCTAATGAAAAACTGTTTTTT
CASRRTGSNEKLFF
>TRBV6-6|TRBJ2-7|few|-
TGTGCCAGCAGTTTCCCGGGACTTTCGAAGATATACGAGCAGTACTTC
CASSFPGLSKIYEQYF
>TRBV9|TRBJ2-1|-|-
TGTGCCAGCAATCCCGGCAGCGACCAGCGGGTAAACAATGAGCAGTTCTTC
CASNPGSDQRVNNEQFF
>TRBV18|TRBJ1-2|-|-
TGTGCCAGCTCACTGGACAGAAACTACTATGGCTACACCTTC
CASSLDRNYYGYTF
>TRBV6-5|TRBJ2-7|-|TRBD2
TGTGCCAGCAGTTACACTGGGACTAGCGGCCCGTACGAGCAGTACTTC
CASSYTGTSGPYEQYF
>TRBV11-2|TRBJ1-5|-|-
TGTGCCAGCAGCTTAGGAGCGGGGGCCGTGGGCAATCAGCCCCAGCATTTT
CASSLGAGAVGNQPQHF
>TRBV6-5|TRBJ2-7|-|TRBD1
TGTGCCAGCAGTTACTCGATCGGACAGGGTTCCTACGAGCAGTACTTC
CASSYSIGQGSYEQYF
>TRBV5-8|TRBJ1-4|-|-
TGTGCCAGCAGCTTGGCAGGGATGGAAAAACTGTTTTTT
CASSLAGMEKLFF
>TRBV6-1|TRBJ2-1|-|TRBD2
TGTGCCAGCAGTCTCGGACTAGCGGAGAATGAGCAGTTCTTC
CASSLGLAENEQFF
>TRBV13|TRBJ1-1|-|TRBD1
TGTGCCAGCAGATCCGCTGACAGGGGGACTGAAGCTTTCTTT
CASRSADRGTEAFF
>TRBV27|TRBJ2-7|-|TRBD2
TGTGCCAGCAGTCCCACGGCCGGGGGGTACGAGCAGTACTTC
CASSPTAGGYEQYF
>TRBV5-1|TRBJ1-3|-|-
TGCGCCAGCAGCTTCGGGATACCTGGAAACACCATATATTTT
CASSFGIPGNTIYF
>TRBV13|TRBJ1-1|few|-
TGTGCCAGCAGCTCTCAGGGGCTGAACACTGAAGCTTTCTTT
CASSSQGLNTEAFF
>TRBV7-9|TRBJ2-7|-|TRBD2
TGTGCCAGCAGCTTAGGACTAGCGGGAGGCGAGCAGTACTTC
CASSLGLAGGEQYF
>TRBV6-7|TRBJ2-3|-|-
TGTGCCAGCAGTCGGTCTAGCGCCCCAACCACAGATACGCAGTATTTT
CASSRSSAPTTDTQYF
>TRBV6-5|TRBJ2-7|few|TRBD1
TGTGCCAGCAGTTACTCATCTCCAGGGGGCGCGGGGCAGTACTTC
CASSYSSPGGAGQYF
>TRBV5-4|TRBJ2-5|-|TRBD1
TGTGCCAGCAGCAAGGAACAGGGGCAGACCCAGTACTTC
CASSKEQGQTQYF
>TRBV7-9|TRBJ1-5|-|-
TGTGCCAGCAGCTATGACAACCTCGAGCCCCAGCATTTT
CASSYDNLEPQHF
>TRBV4-1|TRBJ2-7|-|TRBD1
TGCGCCAGCAGCCAAGATGCGGGCAGGGGGTTCAATCACGAGCAGTACTTC
CASSQDAGRGFNHEQYF
>TRBV30|TRBJ2-3|-|-
TGTGCCTGGACCCAGGGCCAAAGCACAGATACGCAGTATTTT
CAWTQGQSTDTQYF
>TRBV30|TRBJ1-5|-|-
TGTGCCTGGAGGAAAGGGGAGGAGAGTCAGCCCCAGCATTTT
CAWRKGEESQPQHF
>TRBV2|TRBJ1-2|-|-
TGTGCCAGCAGGCCGCGGGTAAACTATGGCTACACCTTC
CASRPRVNYGYTF
>TRBV7-2|TRBJ2-1|-|TRBD2
TGTGCCAGCAGCTACGCCGGGACTAGCGGGAGTGGTGAGCAGTTCTTC
CASSYAGTSGSGEQFF
>TRBV4-2|TRBJ2-5|-|-
TGTGCCAGCAGCCAAGACTCCGGGAGTTGGGGAGAGACCCAGTACTTC
CASSQDSGSWGETQYF
>TRBV28|TRBJ1-4|-|TRBD1
TGTGCCAGCAGTTTGTCGACAGGGTTGATTCTGTTTTTT
CASSLSTGLILFF